Shown below are 23 T cell receptor beta chains from a single sample sequenced in a study of blood T cell repertoires in COVID-19. This table comes from immunoSEQ multiplex PCR, and its TCRdb copy is limited to in-frame clones, with some not included. Of roughly 280,000 clones in the sample, 75% to 90% were seen once. Sequencing was done on a sample of peripheral blood. These TCRs come from a man aged 55 to 70 who had recovered from COVID-19.

This chain links TRBV6-5 with TRBJ2-1, with D uncertain. Trimming stripped 7 bases from V and 0 bases from J, with 7 bases between. This CDR3 has 13 amino acids. Germline-derived CDR1 and CDR2 are MNHEY and SVGAGI. Here the CDR3 DNA reads TGTGCCAGCAAGCGCCGCTCCTACAATGAGCAGTTCTTC. Its translation is CASKRRSYNEQFF.

This clone was counted a few times. The V gene is TRBV6-5, the J gene TRBJ2-6; a possible D gene is TRBD2 (6 bases). The CDR3 totals 15 residues. Trimming shortened V by 8 bases and J by 2 bases, and 13 bases separated the two germline ends. CDR1 and CDR2 from the germline V gene are MNHEY and SVGAGI. CDR3 DNA: TGTGCCAGCGGGCAGGGAGGACCTGGGGCCAACGTCCTGACTTTC. Its translation is CASGQGGPGANVLTF.

This clone was picked up a small number of times. This chain links TRBV7-9 with TRBJ2-1, with D possibly being TRBD2 (5 bases). This CDR3 is 12 amino acids long. The germline V gene encodes CDR1 SEHNR and CDR2 FQNEAQ (reference sequence). V lost 7 bases and J 12 bases, leaving 16 bases between the germline ends. CDR3 sequence: CASTLGPGRQFF. CDR3 nucleotides: TGTGCCAGCACCCTGGGTCCGGGAAGGCAGTTCTTC.

The J gene is TRBJ2-3, the V gene TRBV5-4; 7 bases agree with TRBD2. The junction had 6 bases not matched to a gene; V was cut back by 4 bases and J by 1 base. The CDR3 covers 15 residues. Germline assignment: CDR1 SGHNT and CDR2 YYREEE (reference sequence). Here the CDR3 DNA reads TGTGCCAGCAGCCGACTAGCCGGACGCACAGATACGCAGTATTTT. It yields the protein CASSRLAGRTDTQYF.

The genes are TRBV12-5 and TRBJ2-1; weak D call: TRBD2 (6 bases). The CDR3 loop spans 15 amino acids. CDR1 and CDR2 (germline): LGHNT, FRNRAP. V was shortened by 6 bases and J by 5 bases, with 17 bases between the two germline ends. Here the CDR3 reads CASGGGTRFDNEQFF. CDR3 in DNA: TGTGCTAGTGGGGGCGGGACGCGGTTCGACAATGAGCAGTTCTTC.

The chain is built from TRBV5-1 and TRBJ2-2, with 8 bases matching TRBD1. The CDR3 is 16 amino acids. V dropped 7 bases and J dropped 2; count of bases not matched to a gene: 10. The germline V gene has CDR1 SGHRS and CDR2 YFSETQ. The chain's CDR3 is CASGAQGAINTGELFF. The CDR3 nucleotides read TGCGCCAGCGGAGCCCAGGGGGCGATAAACACCGGGGAGCTGTTTTTT.

The V and J genes are TRBV7-6 and TRBJ2-1; D remains unclear. Germline V gene data show CDR1 as SGHVS and CDR2 as FNYEAQ. The length of the CDR3 is 13 residues. V was pared by 0 bases and J by 9 bases, with 9 bases between. The CDR3: CASSLALNGEQFF. Here the CDR3 DNA reads TGTGCCAGCAGCTTAGCGCTAAATGGTGAGCAGTTCTTC.

The chain couples TRBV2 to TRBJ2-7, with TRBD2 matching over 7 bases. The V and J ends lost 7 bases and 0 bases, in that order; junction bases with no gene match: 9. Germline V lookup: CDR1 SNHLY, CDR2 FYNNEI. The length of the CDR3 is 15 residues. CDR3 bases: TGTGCCAGCAAAGTGCAGCGGGGAAACTCCTACGAGCAGTACTTC. Translating gives CASKVQRGNSYEQYF.

This clone was seen a single time. The J gene is TRBJ2-3, the V gene TRBV4-1, with TRBD2 identical over 13 bases. The ends lost 4 bases at V and 0 bases at J; junction bases unmatched: 7. The CDR3 is 18 amino acids. Germline-derived CDR1 and CDR2 are MGHRA and YSYEKL. CDR3 bases: TGCGCCAGCAGCCTCGGACTAGCGGGAGTAATGAGCACAGATACGCAGTATTTT. Its protein is CASSLGLAGVMSTDTQYF.

This chain connects TRBV6-5 to TRBJ2-3; 8 nucleotides match TRBD1. This CDR3 spans 14 amino acids. CDR1 and CDR2 (germline): MNHEY, SVGAGI. V shed 6 bases and J 3 bases; nucleotides not matched to a gene: 5. The CDR3 nucleotides read TGTGCCAGCAGAACCGGGACAGGAACAGATACGCAGTATTTT. Translating it yields CASRTGTGTDTQYF.

The rearrangement uses TRBV5-1 and TRBJ2-3; TRBD2 agrees at 11 bases. J was trimmed by 5 bases and V by 4 bases; bases with no gene match: 9. This CDR3 spans 16 amino acids. Looked up from germline, CDR1 is SGHRS and CDR2 is YFSETQ. CDR3 protein: CASSEGTSGRKDTQYF. The CDR3, as DNA: TGCGCCAGCAGCGAAGGGACTAGCGGCCGTAAAGATACGCAGTATTTT.

The chain uses TRBV19 and TRBJ1-1, with unresolved D. V was pared by 6 bases and J by 2 bases, with 10 bases between. Per germline, CDR1 LNHDA and CDR2 SQIVND (reference sequence). The CDR3 has 13 amino acids. CDR3 nucleotides: TGTGCCAGTAGCCGAGGGAGAAACACTGAAGCTTTCTTT. Protein sequence: CASSRGRNTEAFF.

For the CDR3, the DNA is TGTGCCAGCAGTGCCGGGAGGGAACGGTTCTTC. Its translation is CASSAGRERFF. V and J are TRBV12-3 or TRBV12-4 and TRBJ2-1, with 8 bases fitting TRBD2. The V gene end was trimmed by 5 bases and the J gene end by 15 bases; junction bases not matched to a gene: 6. The CDR3 length is 11 residues.

CDR3 sequence reads: CASSEAGAGRAFF. As DNA, the CDR3 is TGTGCCAGCAGTGAAGCGGGGGCCGGTCGAGCTTTCTTT. The rearrangement joins TRBV2 to TRBJ1-1, with D tentatively TRBD1 (6 bases). Trimming removed 0 bases from V and 10 bases from J, with 12 bases in between. Germline V lookup: CDR1 SNHLY, CDR2 FYNNEI. The CDR3 loop spans 13 amino acids.

This clone turned up a few times. V gene TRBV30 combines with J gene TRBJ2-3, with D possibly matching TRBD2 (6 bases). CDR3 length: 14 amino acids. The V and J ends lost 5 bases and 0 bases respectively, with 12 bases between them. CDR1 is GTSNPN, CDR2 SVGIG, per germline (reference sequence). The CDR3 DNA follows: TGTGCCTGGGCCCGTGGGGGGAGCACAGATACGCAGTATTTT. Protein product: CAWARGGSTDTQYF.

The chain combines TRBV6-1 with TRBJ2-5; TRBD2 is a possible D gene (5 bases). Per germline, CDR1 MNHNS and CDR2 SASEGT. The CDR3 has 16 residues. V was clipped by 3 bases and J by 2 bases, with 16 bases between them. The CDR3 DNA reads TGTGCCAGCAGTGAGGGTGCGCGGGCCAGACAAGAGACCCAGTACTTC. Its translation is CASSEGARARQETQYF.

CDR3 nucleotides: TGTGCCAGCAGCTTGGGCGGCTTGGCGAACACTGAAGCTTTCTTT. Amino acid sequence: CASSLGGLANTEAFF. The V gene is TRBV5-4, the J gene TRBJ1-1; D not certain. Germline CDR1 is SGHNT and CDR2 is YYREEE (reference sequence). V was clipped by 0 bases and J by 1 base, with 10 bases between them. The CDR3 loop spans 15 amino acids.

V and J are TRBV10-3 and TRBJ2-1; 13 bases line up with TRBD2. CDR1 is ENHRY and CDR2 is SYGVKD in the germline V gene. The CDR3 runs to 14 residues. Unmatched junction bases numbered 8, after V lost 9 bases and J lost 9 bases. The CDR3 region has the DNA TGTGCCATTACCGGGACTAGCGGGATAGGTGAGCAGTTCTTC. This encodes CAITGTSGIGEQFF.

The J gene is TRBJ1-3, the V gene TRBV5-1; D call uncertain. V was clipped by 7 bases and J by 0 bases, with 8 bases between them. Germline CDR1 and CDR2: SGHRS and YFSETQ. The CDR3 length is 13 residues. The CDR3 spells CASHGDSGNTIYF. As DNA, the CDR3 is TGCGCCAGCCACGGTGACTCTGGAAACACCATATATTTT.

This clone has only a few counts. The gene calls are TRBV7-2 and TRBJ2-1, with 13 bases matching TRBD2. J lost 6 bases, V lost 1 base, and 6 bases had no gene match. The germline V gene has CDR1 SGHTA and CDR2 FQGNSA. The CDR3 spans 17 residues. CDR3 protein: CASSLGGGLAGRNEQFF. DNA of the CDR3: TGTGCCAGCAGCTTAGGAGGGGGACTAGCGGGACGCAATGAGCAGTTCTTC.

The CDR3, as DNA: TGTGCCAGCAGTGACCCGTTGGGACAGGACTACGAGCAGTACTTC. This gives the protein CASSDPLGQDYEQYF. This rearrangement joins TRBV6-1 to TRBJ2-7; the match to TRBD1 covers 8 bases. With 3 bases clipped from V and 3 bases from J, the junction kept 7 bases outside the gene matches. From germline, CDR1 is MNHNS and CDR2 SASEGT. The CDR3 totals 15 residues.

The chain links TRBV10-2 to TRBJ2-1, with 9 bases that match TRBD2. Trimming at V came to 6 bases and at J to 6 bases, leaving 6 bases not matched to a gene. The CDR3 is made up of 14 amino acids. Germline assignment: CDR1 WSHSY and CDR2 SAAADI. CDR3 coding DNA: TGCGCCAGCAGCCCAGCGGGGGGATTCAATGAGCAGTTCTTC. Its translation: CASSPAGGFNEQFF.

The V gene is TRBV5-1, the J gene TRBJ2-3; TRBD2 might be the D (5 bases). V gave up 0 bases and J gave up 8 bases, with 13 bases separating them. The CDR3 consists of 14 residues. CDR1 is SGHRS, CDR2 YFSETQ, per germline. CDR3 nucleotides: TGCGCCAGCAGCTTGGGACTGCTCGGAGGTACGCAGTATTTT. Its protein product is CASSLGLLGGTQYF.